This entry lists 20 T cell receptor beta chains sequenced from one sample in a study of cytomegalovirus exposure and HLA in healthy donors. Primers for the PCR totalled 60 Vbeta and 13 Jbeta. Repertoires were generated with immunoSEQ multiplex PCR, while TCRdb's copy carries only in-frame clones and drops some. The data contain 50,000 to 60,000 clones, more than 60% of them singletons. The specimen sequenced was PBMCs. Receptors were obtained from a woman aged 40 to 50 in good health and CMV-seropositive.

This clone was counted between two and nine times. V gene TRBV14 combines with J gene TRBJ2-6; D uncertain. Germline CDR1 is SGHDN and CDR2 is FVKESK. V was trimmed by 0 bases and J by 0 bases, leaving 3 bases between them. The length of the CDR3 is 15 residues. The CDR3 reads CASSQDSSGANVLTF. CDR3 coding DNA: TGTGCCAGCAGCCAAGACAGCTCTGGGGCCAACGTCCTGACTTTC.

This clone was counted only a few times. The V call is TRBV6-1, the J call TRBJ1-2, with unresolved D. The germline CDR1 and CDR2 sequences are MNHNS and SASEGT. The ends were cut back, 5 bases at V and 6 bases at J, with 7 bases in the middle. The CDR3 is made up of 11 amino acids. The CDR3 protein is CASSLADGYTF. The CDR3 DNA is TGTGCCAGCAGTCTGGCAGATGGCTACACCTTC.

The chain is built from TRBV5-1 and TRBJ1-6; no firm D call. V shed 1 base and J shed 10 bases, with 9 bases lying between them. The germline V gene has CDR1 SGHRS and CDR2 YFSETQ. CDR3 length: 13 amino acids. The CDR3 nucleotides are TGCGCCAGCAGCTTGAAATCCGGGTCACCCCTCCACTTT. Protein product: CASSLKSGSPLHF.

The chain uses TRBV9 and TRBJ1-3, with D unclear. The germline V gene encodes CDR1 SGDLS and CDR2 YYNGEE. CDR3 length: 15 residues. V shed 0 bases and J shed 4 bases, with 11 bases lying between them. In DNA form, the CDR3 reads TGTGCCAGCAGCGTAGCCCCCGAGGGAGGAAACACCATATATTTT. Translation: CASSVAPEGGNTIYF.

The chain joins TRBV2 to TRBJ2-6; no reliable D call. The CDR3 length is 17 residues. V lost 5 bases, J lost 0 bases, and 14 bases lay in between. Germline V gene data show CDR1 as SNHLY and CDR2 as FYNNEI. In DNA form, the CDR3 reads TGTGCCAGCAGTCCACTACCTGTAAACTCTGGGGCCAACGTCCTGACTTTC. It translates to CASSPLPVNSGANVLTF. The full variable domain, in which reference TRBV2 and TRBJ2-6 provide the parts outside the CDR3, is EPEVTQTPSHQVTQMGQEVILRCVPISNHLYFYWYRQILGQKVEFLVSFYNNEISEKSEIFDDQFSVERPDGSNFTLKIRSTKLEDSAMYFCASSPLPVNSGANVLTFGAGSRLTVL.

This sequence joins TRBV5-4 and TRBJ1-2; D remains unclear. The CDR3 is 14 amino acids. CDR1 and CDR2 from the germline V gene are SGHNT and YYREEE (reference sequence). Trimming took off 4 bases at V and 2 bases at J, with 12 bases between the two ends. CDR3 nucleotide sequence: TGTGCCAGCAGCGAGACCCGACAAAACTATGGCTACACCTTC. Amino acid sequence: CASSETRQNYGYTF. The full variable domain, its missing parts supplied by reference TRBV5-4 and TRBJ1-2, is ETGVTQSPTHLIKTRGQQVTLRCSSQSGHNTVSWYQQALGQGPQFIFQYYREEENGRGNFPPRFSGLQFPNYSSELNVNALELDDSALYLCASSETRQNYGYTFGSGTRLTVV.

The chain links TRBV6-5 to TRBJ1-2; no clear D. Trimming stripped 8 bases from V and 4 bases from J, with 14 bases between. Germline V gene sequence: CDR1 MNHEY, CDR2 SVGAGI. The CDR3 has 13 residues. CDR3 region: CASSPLSSYGYTF. CDR3 coding DNA: TGTGCCAGCTCCCCTCTTAGTAGCTATGGCTACACCTTC.

The genes are TRBV19 and TRBJ1-4; D possibly corresponds to TRBD1 (5 bases). CDR3 size: 12 residues. The V and J ends lost 9 bases and 8 bases respectively, with 13 bases between them. CDR1 is LNHDA, CDR2 SQIVND, per germline (reference sequence). CDR3 DNA: TGTGCCAGCCAGGGTCGAAGAGAAAAACTGTTTTTT. Protein: CASQGRREKLFF. Full variable domain (remainder filled in from reference TRBV19 and TRBJ1-4): DGGITQSPKYLFRKEGQNVTLSCEQNLNHDAMYWYRQDPGQGLRLIYYSQIVNDFQKGDIAEGYSVSREKKESFPLTVTSAQKNPTAFYLCASQGRREKLFFGSGTQLSVL.

The CDR3 sequence is CASSHPSGDTQYF. For the CDR3, the DNA is TGTGCCAGCAGCCACCCAAGCGGAGATACGCAGTATTTT. The chain couples TRBV7-2 to TRBJ2-3; perhaps TRBD2 as D (5 bases). This CDR3 is built from 13 residues. The V end was cut by 5 bases, the J end by 5 bases, with 11 bases between. The germline V gene has CDR1 SGHTA and CDR2 FQGNSA.

V usage is TRBV28 and J usage is TRBJ1-1, with no clear D. Germline V gene lookup returns CDR1 MDHEN and CDR2 SYDVKM. V lost 1 base and J 5 bases, leaving 11 bases between the germline ends. The CDR3 is made up of 14 amino acids. The CDR3 DNA is TGTGCCAGCAGTTTATCAGTTACGGGGACTGAAGCTTTCTTT. This codes for CASSLSVTGTEAFF.

In its sample, this clone was seen once. This chain uses TRBV6-1 with TRBJ2-2; 11 bases match TRBD2. CDR1 MNHNS and CDR2 SASEGT come from the germline V gene. The ends lost 6 bases at V and 7 bases at J; junction bases unmatched: 7. The CDR3 contains 15 residues. CDR3: CASRSSGGDGGELFF. In nucleotides, the CDR3 is TGTGCCAGCAGGAGTAGCGGGGGGGATGGCGGGGAGCTGTTTTTT.

This clone appeared a few times. The chain recombines TRBV30 with TRBJ2-1; D is possibly TRBD2 (5 bases). The CDR3 is made up of 13 amino acids. Germline lookup yields CDR1 GTSNPN and CDR2 SVGIG (reference sequence). V gave up 1 base and J gave up 7 bases, with 11 bases separating them. Here the CDR3 reads CAWSGIAQNEQFF. The CDR3 coding sequence is TGTGCCTGGAGTGGGATAGCGCAGAATGAGCAGTTCTTC.

This rearrangement joins TRBV19 to TRBJ2-6; 8 bases line up with TRBD2. In germline, CDR1 is LNHDA, CDR2 SQIVND (reference sequence). The CDR3 consists of 15 residues. V lost 7 bases to trimming and J lost 0 bases; unmatched junction nucleotides: 2. In nucleotides, the CDR3 is TGTGCCAGTACTCGGGAGGGCTCTGGGGCCAACGTCCTGACTTTC. It specifies CASTREGSGANVLTF.

The rearrangement links TRBV18 to TRBJ1-1, with TRBD1 identical over 9 bases. CDR3 size: 14 residues. The germline V gene has CDR1 KGHSH and CDR2 LQKENI. V shed 3 bases, J shed 7 bases, and the junction held 6 bases outside the gene matches. The CDR3 DNA sequence: TGTGCCAGCTCACCCGAGGGACAGGGATTTGAAGCTTTCTTT. Its protein product is CASSPEGQGFEAFF.

The chain recombines TRBV10-3 with TRBJ1-2; a possible D gene is TRBD1 (6 bases). CDR1 is ENHRY, CDR2 SYGVKD, per germline. V was shortened by 3 bases and J by 3 bases, with 23 bases between the two germline ends. The CDR3 sequence is 18 residues long. The CDR3 DNA follows: TGTGCCATCAGTGATAGAGTAGGACAGATATCTACCCACTATGGCTACACCTTC. Protein product: CAISDRVGQISTHYGYTF.

V is TRBV6-1 and J is TRBJ1-6; D is perhaps TRBD1 (5 bases). CDR3 size: 15 residues. The germline V gene has CDR1 MNHNS and CDR2 SASEGT. V lost 4 bases to trimming and J lost 7 bases, with 14 bases between them. The CDR3 DNA follows: TGTGCCAGCAGTGCGGATCAGGGTTCGAATTCACCCCTCCACTTT. Translated, it gives CASSADQGSNSPLHF.

The chain combines TRBV29-1 with TRBJ1-2; D is undetermined. This CDR3 has 11 residues. V was cut by 5 bases and J by 3 bases, with 7 bases left in between. Germline V lookup: CDR1 SQVTM, CDR2 ANQGSEA. In nucleotides, the CDR3 is TGCAGCGTTTTTTCCGACTATGGCTACACCTTC. Translated: CSVFSDYGYTF.

The chain has TRBV10-2 and TRBJ1-2, with a possible D match to TRBD1 (5 bases). Trimming removed 11 bases from V and 1 base from J, with 11 bases in between. There are 12 residues in the CDR3. CDR1 is WSHSY and CDR2 is SAAADI in the germline V gene. The DNA for the CDR3 is TGCGCCGTGCTAGGGGTTAACTATGGCTACACCTTC. Translated, it gives CAVLGVNYGYTF.

V is TRBV6-1 and J is TRBJ2-7; no clear D gene. Germline-derived CDR1 and CDR2 are MNHNS and SASEGT. Deletions cut 8 bases from V and 0 bases from J, with 5 bases between. This CDR3 comprises 11 residues. In DNA form, the CDR3 reads TGTGCCAGCTCCATCTCCTACGAGCAGTACTTC. Protein sequence: CASSISYEQYF.

This chain joins TRBV28 and TRBJ1-2, with D unresolved. In germline, CDR1 is MDHEN, CDR2 SYDVKM. The CDR3 is 17 amino acids. V was trimmed by 5 bases and J by 4 bases, leaving 23 bases between them. The CDR3 protein is CASSPLQDKAPFYGYTF. CDR3 nucleotides: TGTGCCAGCAGTCCCCTCCAAGACAAGGCCCCTTTCTATGGCTACACCTTC.